This T cell receptor (beta chain) came from a study of shared clonotypes between healthy human individuals. Study-level results: In contrast to clonotypes shared by all four donors, non-shared clonotypes had lower generation probabilities.

As regards this clone: Antigen unknown.

This CDR3 contains 14 residues. Germline V lookup: CDR1 MNHEY, CDR2 SVGAGI. The V end was cut by 2 bases, the J end by 4 bases, with 11 bases between. CD8 cells classed as naive were CD45RO-negative and positively selected for CCR7, excluding terminally differentiated effector memory CD45RA+ cells. Sorted-subset replicate PCR reactions were performed with about 210 ng DNA, corresponding to roughly 30,000 T cell genomes. Sequencing used immunoSEQ multiplex PCR; TCRdb keeps in-frame clones, though not all of them. The repertoire has about 2 million clones, about 95% of them found once; the top ten carry about 1.1%.

The rearrangement links TRBV6-5 to TRBJ1-1; D not certain. The receptor's source is a man younger than 30 in good health. The material sequenced was naive CD8+ T cells sorted from blood. The CDR3 loop reads CASSYDAAGTEAFF. The CDR3, as DNA: TGTGCCAGCAGTTACGATGCAGCGGGCACTGAAGCTTTCTTT.